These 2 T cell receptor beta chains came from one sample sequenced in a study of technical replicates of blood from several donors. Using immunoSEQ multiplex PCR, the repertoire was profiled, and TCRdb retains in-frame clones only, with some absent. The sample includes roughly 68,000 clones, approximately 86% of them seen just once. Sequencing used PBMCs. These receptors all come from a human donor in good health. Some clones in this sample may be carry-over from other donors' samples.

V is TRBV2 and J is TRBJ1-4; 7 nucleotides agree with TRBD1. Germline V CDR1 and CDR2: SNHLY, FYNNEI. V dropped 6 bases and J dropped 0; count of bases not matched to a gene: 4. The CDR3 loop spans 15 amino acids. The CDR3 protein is CASRRTGATNEKLFF. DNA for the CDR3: TGTGCCAGCAGGAGAACAGGGGCAACTAATGAAAAACTGTTTTTT.

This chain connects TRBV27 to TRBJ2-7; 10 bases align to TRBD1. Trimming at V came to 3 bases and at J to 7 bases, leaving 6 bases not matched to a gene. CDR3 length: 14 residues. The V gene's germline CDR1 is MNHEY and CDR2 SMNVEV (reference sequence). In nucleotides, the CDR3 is TGTGCCAGCAGTTTCAGACAGGGGGCGGGGGAGCAGTACTTC. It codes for CASSFRQGAGEQYF.